This paragraph covers one TCR beta chain sequence. The CDR3 runs to 15 residues. The V and J ends lost 7 bases and 5 bases, in that order; junction bases with no gene match: 9. Germline loops: CDR1 MGHDK, CDR2 SYGVNS. The repertoire was sequenced with immunoSEQ multiplex PCR; TCRdb's copy has only in-frame clones and lacks some. The sample shows 85,000 to 95,000 clones, roughly 90% of them seen only once. This sample stems from a study of OX40 agonist ivuxolimab in advanced cancers. Study in general: Given to patients was ivuxolimab, an agonistic anti-OX40 (CD134) antibody. Two patients with cutaneous melanoma and one with hepatocellular carcinoma, three in total, showed partial responses.

The chain recombines TRBV25-1 with TRBJ2-2; 8 positions agree with TRBD2. This TCR came from an adult with an advanced solid tumor such as melanoma, head and neck, liver or kidney cancer. This sample comprised CD4+ or CD8+ T cells sorted from blood, obtained in a trial of the OX40 agonist ivuxolimab. CDR3 bases: TGTGCCAGCAAGGAAACGGGACTAGATACCGGGGAGCTGTTTTTT. It yields the protein CASKETGLDTGELFF.